This record concerns one TCR beta chain sequence. V was clipped by 5 bases and J by 8 bases, with 12 bases between them. The CDR3 extends over 12 amino acids. Germline CDR1 SEHNR, CDR2 FQNEAQ (reference sequence). This entry comes from a study of patients and donors after allogeneic stem cell transplantation. TCRdb reprocessed the RT-PCR reads via MiXCR and lists one record per CDR3 protein. The sample has 70,000 to 85,000 distinct CDR3 sequences; 26% are singletons. The chain couples TRBV7-9 to TRBJ1-2; a weak D match, TRBD1 (5 bases). This receptor was obtained from a human donor who was either an allogeneic HSCT recipient or a stem cell or donor lymphocyte infusion donor (not recorded which). It is not recorded whose cells these are; they may come from a transplant donor. Sequencing was done on a sample of blood, either unsorted or a sorted T cell fraction (not recorded which). The DNA for the CDR3 is TGTGCCAGCAGCGTCAGGGAATCCGGCTACACCTTC. Translating it yields CASSVRESGYTF.